This is a list of T cell receptor beta chains from one sample in a study of blood T cell repertoires in COVID-19. Repertoires were generated with immunoSEQ multiplex PCR, while TCRdb's copy carries only in-frame clones and drops some. Of 190,000 or so clones detected, approximately 82% appear once; the ten largest clones hold 6.9%. Sequenced input: peripheral blood. The receptor set was obtained from a human donor with acute or convalescent COVID-19. The donor label of this sample is uncertain. The CDR3 runs from the conserved cysteine through the conserved F or W. Fields, in order: V gene, CDR3 protein.

TRBV27 CASSPGTSGSPSSYEQYF
TRBV14 CASSHGEGALSEGYTF
TRBV19 CASSIGTGGRVYNEQFF
TRBV19 CASSMYPTGGYNQPQHF
TRBV30 CAWSGGRRNEQFF
TRBV27 CASSSTPGGRAYEQYF
TRBV10-1 CASSESGPRGQFF
TRBV28 CASSLRRTNEKLFF
TRBV18 CASSPGVENIQYF
TRBV6-5 CASRPTSGRSYEQYF
TRBV9 CASSVVGTSQYEQFF
TRBV9 CASSAQGYYGYTF